What follows are 27 T cell receptor beta chains derived from one specimen sequenced in a study of beta chain features in type 1 diabetes. Expressed TCRB transcripts were sequenced because the isolated RNA had all been reverse transcribed beforehand. Using immunoSEQ multiplex PCR, the repertoire was profiled, and TCRdb retains in-frame clones only, with some absent. The data hold 350,000 to 450,000 clones, with over 13% observed a single time. Sample: naive CD4+ T cells from blood. The source is a woman younger than 30 in good health.

The rearrangement links TRBV5-4 to TRBJ2-1; 10 bases line up with TRBD2. The J segment lost 4 bases and the V segment lost 4 bases, leaving 5 bases of the junction unmatched. Germline V gene data show CDR1 as SGHNT and CDR2 as YYREEE (reference sequence). There are 15 residues in the CDR3. CDR3 in amino acids: CASSTSGRGYNEQFF. Written as DNA, the CDR3 is TGTGCCAGCAGCACCAGCGGGAGGGGTTACAATGAGCAGTTCTTC.

Only a few counts were recorded for this clone. The chain joins TRBV30 to TRBJ2-7, with TRBD1 matching over 9 bases. Trimming at V came to 1 base and at J to 7 bases, leaving 11 bases not matched to a gene. The CDR3 runs 15 residues. CDR1 and CDR2 from the germline V gene are GTSNPN and SVGIG (reference sequence). The CDR3 DNA is TGTGCCTGGAGTGCTCTGGGACAGGGTGAGGGGGAGCAGTACTTC. Encoded protein: CAWSALGQGEGEQYF.

There are a few counts of this clone. This CDR3 is CSVGPGSSYNEQFF. The CDR3, as DNA: TGCAGCGTTGGGCCGGGGAGCTCCTACAATGAGCAGTTCTTC. The chain carries TRBV29-1 and TRBJ2-1, with a possible D match to TRBD2 (5 bases). This CDR3 has 14 residues. Trimming shortened V by 4 bases and J by 0 bases, and 10 bases separated the two germline ends. Germline-derived CDR1 and CDR2 are SQVTM and ANQGSEA.

The sample holds a few counts of this clone. This rearrangement joins TRBV19 to TRBJ1-2; no definite D call. Germline values: CDR1 LNHDA, CDR2 SQIVND (reference sequence). V was clipped by 3 bases and J by 5 bases, with 16 bases between them. This CDR3 has 15 amino acids. The CDR3 region is CASSIVRGEQYGYTF. Here the CDR3 DNA reads TGTGCCAGTAGTATCGTTCGCGGCGAGCAGTATGGCTACACCTTC.

Only a few counts were recorded for this clone. This chain uses TRBV6-5 with TRBJ1-5; TRBD1 agrees at 7 bases. Unmatched junction bases numbered 6, after V lost 6 bases and J lost 1 base. The CDR3 is 15 residues long. CDR1 MNHEY and CDR2 SVGAGI come from the germline V gene. The CDR3 sequence: CASRLGTASNQPQHF. In DNA, the CDR3 is TGTGCCAGCAGACTCGGGACAGCAAGCAATCAGCCCCAGCATTTT.

This clone was counted a few times. The rearrangement uses TRBV29-1 and TRBJ1-2; TRBD1 matches 8 bases. The CDR3 loop spans 12 amino acids. V lost 5 bases to trimming and J lost 4 bases; unmatched junction nucleotides: 3. Germline assignment: CDR1 SQVTM and CDR2 ANQGSEA. The DNA for the CDR3 is TGCAGCGTTCAAACAGGGGGCTATGGCTACACCTTC. Its protein is CSVQTGGYGYTF.

The genes are TRBV2 and TRBJ1-2, with 7 bases matching TRBD1. Germline CDR1 reads SNHLY; CDR2 reads FYNNEI. With V trimmed by 6 bases and J by 2 bases, 6 bases remained unmatched. The CDR3 has 14 residues. DNA for the CDR3: TGTGCCAGCAGGGTACAGGGGATCAACTATGGCTACACCTTC. It codes for CASRVQGINYGYTF.

The rearrangement uses TRBV7-9 and TRBJ2-7; D gene unclear. This CDR3 is 11 amino acids long. Trimming took 8 bases from V and 7 from J, leaving 12 bases between them. Germline V lookup: CDR1 SEHNR, CDR2 FQNEAQ (reference sequence). CDR3 in amino acids: CASGRLVEQYF. DNA of the CDR3: TGTGCCAGCGGCAGACTTGTTGAGCAGTACTTC.

The gene calls are TRBV28 and TRBJ2-5; tentative D call: TRBD2 (5 bases). This CDR3 region has 13 residues. Germline V gene data show CDR1 as MDHEN and CDR2 as SYDVKM. V was pared by 7 bases and J by 1 base, with 10 bases between. The CDR3 bases are TGTGCCAGCACCAAGGGAGCCCAAGAGACCCAGTACTTC. This translates into CASTKGAQETQYF. The full variable domain, its missing parts supplied by reference TRBV28 and TRBJ2-5, is DVKVTQSSRYLVKRTGEKVFLECVQDMDHENMFWYRQDPGLGLRLIYFSYDVKMKEKGDIPEGYSVSREKKERFSLILESASTNQTSMYLCASTKGAQETQYFGPGTRLLVL.

The V call is TRBV7-7, the J call TRBJ2-5; TRBD1 agrees at 8 bases. Losses at the gene ends were 5 bases for V and 3 bases for J; bases not matched to a gene: 8. The CDR3 is 15 residues long. Germline-derived CDR1 and CDR2 are SSHAT and FNYEAQ (reference sequence). DNA of the CDR3: TGTGCCAGCAGCCGTAATCCGACAGGGGAAGAGACCCAGTACTTC. Translating gives CASSRNPTGEETQYF.

On this clone: Within the sample, other DNA sequences also encode this same CDR3. This rearrangement joins TRBV5-1 to TRBJ2-7; 9 bases map to TRBD1. The CDR3 is 15 amino acids. Germline V gene sequence: CDR1 SGHRS, CDR2 YFSETQ. The junction had 6 bases not matched to a gene; V was cut back by 0 bases and J by 5 bases. For the CDR3, the DNA is TGCGCCAGCAGCTTGGGTGGGACAGGGCTGAACGAGCAGTACTTC. It is translated as CASSLGGTGLNEQYF.

The rearrangement links TRBV18 to TRBJ2-7, with TRBD1 matching over 7 bases. The CDR3 consists of 14 residues. Per germline, CDR1 KGHSH and CDR2 LQKENI. Unmatched junction bases numbered 2, after V lost 3 bases and J lost 0 bases. The CDR3 spells CASSPGQRSYEQYF. The CDR3 region has the DNA TGTGCCAGCTCACCGGGACAGCGCTCCTACGAGCAGTACTTC. Full variable domain (outside the CDR3, taken from reference TRBV18 and TRBJ2-7): NAGVMQNPRHLVRRRGQEARLRCSPMKGHSHVYWYRQLPEEGLKFMVYLQKENIIDESGMPKERFSAEFPKEGPSILRIQQVVRGDSAAYFCASSPGQRSYEQYFGPGTRLTVT.

This clone turned up a few times. The CDR3 is CASSRGTSYEQYF. In nucleotides, the CDR3 is TGTGCCAGCAGCCGCGGGACCTCCTACGAGCAGTACTTC. The rearrangement links TRBV11-2 to TRBJ2-7; TRBD2 is a possible D gene (6 bases). The V end was cut by 5 bases, the J end by 0 bases, with 8 bases between. The CDR3 is 13 amino acids. Germline CDR1 is SGHAT and CDR2 is FQNNGV.

The table lists this clone with a few counts. The chain has TRBV7-3 and TRBJ1-1; perhaps TRBD1 as D (5 bases). V lost 5 bases to trimming and J lost 1 base, with 11 bases between them. This CDR3 has 14 residues. Looked up from germline, CDR1 is SGHTA and CDR2 is FQGTGA. The CDR3 coding sequence is TGTGCCAGCAGCGCAGGGATACCGAACACTGAAGCTTTCTTT. It encodes CASSAGIPNTEAFF.

V and J are TRBV30 and TRBJ1-2; 7 nucleotides line up with TRBD1. Germline loops: CDR1 GTSNPN, CDR2 SVGIG (reference sequence). V lost 2 bases to trimming and J lost 4 bases; unmatched junction nucleotides: 7. The CDR3 runs to 14 residues. CDR3 DNA: TGTGCCTGGAGTAGGGACAGCCCATCCTATGGCTACACCTTC. Translation: CAWSRDSPSYGYTF.

Only a few counts were recorded for this clone. The chain recombines TRBV11-1 with TRBJ2-2; TRBD2 might be the D (5 bases). Germline V gene data show CDR1 as SGHAT and CDR2 as FQDESV (reference sequence). The CDR3 has 16 amino acids. Trimming left V 0 bases short and J 0 bases short, with 8 bases between. For the CDR3, the DNA is TGTGCCAGCAGCTTAGCGGGAGCCGCGAACACCGGGGAGCTGTTTTTT. This codes for CASSLAGAANTGELFF.

This chain links TRBV13 with TRBJ2-1, with D tentatively TRBD2 (6 bases). CDR3 length equals 15 residues. CDR1 is PRHDT, CDR2 FYEKMQ, per germline (reference sequence). V was cut by 5 bases and J by 5 bases, with 16 bases left in between. The CDR3 here is CASSPAGTLNNEQFF. CDR3 nucleotides: TGTGCCAGCAGCCCCGCCGGGACTCTAAACAATGAGCAGTTCTTC. The whole variable domain, filled in from reference TRBV13 and TRBJ2-1, reads AAGVIQSPRHLIKEKRETATLKCYPIPRHDTVYWYQQGPGQDPQFLISFYEKMQSDKGSIPDRFSAQQFSDYHSELNMSSLELGDSALYFCASSPAGTLNNEQFFGPGTRLTVL.

The sample holds a few counts of this clone. The genes are TRBV7-9 and TRBJ2-3; tentative D call: TRBD2 (5 bases). The CDR3 covers 17 residues. Germline V CDR1 and CDR2: SEHNR, FQNEAQ (reference sequence). Trimming left V 4 bases short and J 0 bases short, with 17 bases between. The CDR3 nucleotides are TGTGCCAGCAGCTCAGCGGAGTTGATGAGTAGCACAGATACGCAGTATTTT. This sequence encodes CASSSAELMSSTDTQYF.

The rearrangement links TRBV29-1 to TRBJ2-3, with D perhaps TRBD2 (5 bases). The length of the CDR3 is 14 residues. V was trimmed by 1 base and J by 4 bases, leaving 12 bases between them. Germline V gives CDR1 SQVTM, CDR2 ANQGSEA. CDR3: CSVEGSFGADTQYF. For the CDR3, the DNA is TGCAGCGTTGAAGGGTCCTTCGGGGCAGATACGCAGTATTTT.

This clone was detected a few times. This chain connects TRBV28 to TRBJ2-7; tentative D call: TRBD1 (6 bases). Germline V lookup: CDR1 MDHEN, CDR2 SYDVKM. V was trimmed by 2 bases and J by 0 bases, leaving 11 bases between them. This CDR3 contains 15 residues. The CDR3 DNA reads TGTGCCAGCAGTTTAGGGGACACCAACTCCTACGAGCAGTACTTC. This encodes CASSLGDTNSYEQYF.

This clone was detected a few times. This chain joins TRBV6-5 and TRBJ2-3, with TRBD2 as a possible D gene (5 bases). The CDR3 contains 16 residues. V lost 0 bases and J 2 bases, leaving 12 bases between the germline ends. Germline V gene lookup returns CDR1 MNHEY and CDR2 SVGAGI. CDR3 protein: CASSYSGGLNTDTQYF. The CDR3 nucleotides are TGTGCCAGCAGTTACTCGGGCGGGCTAAACACAGATACGCAGTATTTT.

CDR3 sequence: CASSPPRESSYNEQFF. The CDR3 DNA reads TGTGCCAGCTCACCACCCCGGGAGAGCTCCTACAATGAGCAGTTCTTC. This chain uses TRBV18 with TRBJ2-1, with D maybe TRBD2 (6 bases). Germline loops: CDR1 KGHSH, CDR2 LQKENI. The CDR3 sequence is 16 residues long. The V and J ends lost 0 bases and 0 bases respectively, with 9 bases between them.

The chain carries TRBV7-6 and TRBJ1-5; the D is unclear. V was clipped by 2 bases and J by 7 bases, with 12 bases between them. The CDR3 extends over 14 amino acids. The germline gives CDR1 SGHVS, CDR2 FNYEAQ. CDR3 nucleotide sequence: TGTGCCAGCAGCTTAAGTATTTCGGGACAGCCCCAGCATTTT. Protein sequence: CASSLSISGQPQHF.

This clone was recorded a few times. The rearrangement joins TRBV5-6 to TRBJ1-5; 8 bases are shared with TRBD1. This CDR3 is 17 amino acids long. V gave up 2 bases and J gave up 4 bases; unmatched junction bases: 11. CDR1 and CDR2 (germline): SGHDT, YYEEEE. CDR3 DNA: TGTGCCAGCAGCTTATATGACAGGGGAGGAAAAAATCAGCCCCAGCATTTT. Its translation is CASSLYDRGGKNQPQHF.

A few counts support this clone. The DNA of the CDR3 is TGTGCCAGCAGCGCGACAGGCCACAATGAGCAGTTCTTC. This encodes CASSATGHNEQFF. V and J are TRBV7-2 and TRBJ2-1; possible D gene TRBD1, 6 bases. V was shortened by 5 bases and J by 5 bases, with 10 bases between the two germline ends. Germline values: CDR1 SGHTA, CDR2 FQGNSA. This CDR3 has 13 residues.

This clone was counted only a few times. The V and J genes are TRBV11-1 and TRBJ2-1, with 7 bases identical to TRBD1. The V gene end was trimmed by 4 bases and the J gene end by 8 bases; junction bases not matched to a gene: 2. The germline gives CDR1 SGHAT, CDR2 FQDESV (reference sequence). This CDR3 is built from 12 residues. The CDR3 region has the DNA TGTGCCAGCAGCTCCGACAGGGATGAGCAGTTCTTC. This codes for CASSSDRDEQFF. Full variable domain (missing parts from reference TRBV11-1 and TRBJ2-1): EAEVAQSPRYKITEKSQAVAFWCDPISGHATLYWYRQILGQGPELLVQFQDESVVDDSQLPKDRFSAERLKGVDSTLKIQPAELGDSAMYLCASSSDRDEQFFGPGTRLTVL.

This clone has a handful of counts. The rearrangement uses TRBV16 and TRBJ2-1, with D possibly TRBD1 on 5 matching bases. V lost 4 bases, J lost 2 bases, and 9 bases lay in between. CDR1 is KGHSY, CDR2 FQNENV, per germline. The CDR3 contains 14 residues. CDR3 in DNA: TGTGCCAGCAGCCCCCTGGGGCCCTACAATGAGCAGTTCTTC. Translation gives CASSPLGPYNEQFF.